This T cell receptor (beta chain) was recovered during a study of human T cells and chemical hapten exposure (dated by TCRdb to the early 2020s). About the study as a whole: For sensitization, 2% DPC in acetone was applied to a roughly 2 cm by roughly 2 cm area of upper inner arm skin. Throughout the study period of around 24 weeks, patients also received therapeutic DPC doses to the scalp every week. Patch tests used Finn chambers with 0.01% DPC on the upper back, scored after 6 days by International Contact Dermatitis Research Group standards. Most of the patients in the cohort were female, and the cohort covered alopecia areata with under or over 50% scalp involvement, alopecia totalis and alopecia universalis. Libraries were pooled for sequencing, and variation in per-sample TCR yields was attributed mainly to small differences in library volumes within the pool. Peripheral blood TCR repertoire changes were tracked in vivo in alopecia patients during primary and secondary sensitization to the hapten diphenylcyclopropenone (DPC). Blood samples were taken from patients before sensitization (week 0) and then at 2, 6 and about 24 weeks after DPC sensitization. Under 30 alopecia patients gave blood for TCR sequencing at one to four time points (pre-sensitization, 2, 6 and 24 weeks).

This clonotype was detected a few times. Its antigen remains undetermined. No much larger clonotype is one base removed from it; base qualities were not supplied. Inclusive of the bounding cysteine and phenylalanine, the CDR3 is 16 residues long. Of all the DNA, just the CDR3 is kept, 48 bases in frame from base 1. Via the germline V gene (reference sequence), CDR1 is SEHNR and CDR2 FQNEAQ. Unmatched junction bases come to 4, with V trimmed by 0 bases and J by 5 bases. Libraries came from RACE. The sequencing machine was a NextSeq 500. During library preparation, unique molecular identifiers were attached to individual cDNA molecules so that TCRs could be counted quantitatively and reproducibly. From each blood RNA sample, both TCR alpha and TCR beta chains were sequenced. In the authors' own workflow: Samples had a median of 95,638 TCRs, with a range from roughly 20,000 to 690,600. V, J and CDR3 annotation of the TCR reads was performed with the Decombinator software suite. Every sample was subsampled to the same number of TCRs (28,000) for the PS versus PT1 abundance plots. TCRs were defined as expanded if absent before sensitization and observed at least eight times at the 2-week time point. TCRdb reanalyzed the raw reads on its own, using fastp at Q25 for trimming and MiXCR for clone calling, and kept in-frame beta chains. Each entry merges the rows of one CDR3 protein and shows their most common DNA and genes. V and J calls and clone size were set by TCRdb, not the authors. The table for this sample lists about 160,000 distinct CDR3 sequences; approximately 30% of them were counted only once. The ten largest clones take up approximately 2.3% of the sample.

Points the paper makes about the study in general: Patch test score was positively correlated with the number of PT1 expanded TCRs, with significance at thresholds 8, 16 and 32 but not at 4. The number of TCRs above 1 in 1000 frequency did not change with DPC sensitization; there was no evidence of global repertoire structure alterations. Significantly more large CDR3 similarity clusters were formed by expanded TCRs than by pre-sensitization or healthy control sets, consistent with antigen-driven responses. Repeated subsampling changed both the strength of the expansion versus patch-test correlation and the threshold at which that correlation became significant. Because every patient had alopecia, a presumed autoimmune disease, the patients' immune response might differ from that of healthy individuals.

Read against the paper, the sample's time point label means: patch test 3, about 24 weeks after DPC sensitization. Taken with the paper, the label for treatment or condition translates to: therapeutic diphenylcyclopropenone sensitization with weekly scalp DPC. At every patch-test visit, the blood draw took place before the patch test was put on. Patients were considered eligible if aged 18 to 70, diagnosed with alopecia and deemed suitable for DPC therapy, and patients were excluded if pregnant. Total RNA was isolated from unfractionated whole blood collected in Tempus Blood RNA tubes. The sequencing here drew on whole blood, taken in connection with sensitization to the hapten diphenylcyclopropenone (DPC). This TCR came from a young woman with alopecia areata. Some clones in this sample may be carry-over from other donors' samples. Recombination joined TRBV7-9 with TRBJ1-4; TRBD1 lines up with 9 middle nucleotides. The CDR3 reads as follows: CASSLATGGSNEKLFF. The DNA sequence is TGTGCCAGCAGCTTAGCCACAGGGGGCTCCAATGAAAAACTGTTTTTT.